This T cell receptor (beta chain) came from a study of T cells after yellow fever vaccination. The germline V gene has CDR1 SGHVS and CDR2 FNYEAQ. V lost 8 bases, J lost 0 bases, and 7 bases lay in between. This CDR3 spans 13 amino acids. TCRdb re-called the 5' RACE reads through MiXCR, storing one row per CDR3 protein. The sample contains hundreds of thousands of distinct CDR3 sequences, 9% to 15% of which appear only once. The rearrangement uses TRBV7-6 and TRBJ2-2; D is undetermined. Sample: PBMCs, taken on the day of the yellow fever booster vaccination. The receptor's source is a man aged 30 to 45 who received the YFV17D yellow fever vaccine. DNA of the CDR3: TGTGCCAGCGGTGACTCGAACACCGGGGAGCTGTTTTTT. It is translated as CASGDSNTGELFF.